Reported below is one T cell receptor beta chain. Alongside a J-beta primer mix, a sample-barcoded 5' primer served in a second PCR lasting roughly 6 to 11 cycles. Each of the cDNA molecules was tagged by a template-switch adaptor with 12 random nucleotides. One entry per CDR3 protein, called by TCRdb with MiXCR from the 5' RACE reads. The sample has 600,000 or so distinct CDR3 sequences, less than 35% seen once. Investigators took around 10 milliliters of peripheral blood from every donor. Isolation yielded PBMCs, at least 6.5 million per sample, in every case. The data were obtained in a study of blood T cells in healthy people across ages. Study summary: About one barcoded beta molecule was captured per two T cells (by template switching).

This CDR3 is 16 amino acids long. V shed 3 bases, J shed 8 bases, and the junction held 10 bases outside the gene matches. CDR1 is MGHRA, CDR2 YSYEKL, per germline. The chain links TRBV4-1 to TRBJ1-6, with 7 bases that match TRBD1. Material: blood. This clonotype was sampled from a woman over 75 in good health. The CDR3 protein is CASSQVQGIRDSPLHF. In DNA, the CDR3 is TGCGCCAGCAGCCAGGTACAGGGGATCAGGGATTCACCCCTCCACTTT.